These 20 T cell receptor beta chains share one sample of origin, sequenced in a study of T cell responses to AZD1222 COVID-19 vaccine. Data came from immunoSEQ multiplex PCR; TCRdb stores just in-frame clones and leaves some out. The data hold about 170,000 clones, with 80% to 90% observed a single time. The sample here was peripheral blood, taken on day 0 of AZD1222 vaccination. The receptor set was obtained from an adult in good health.

J is TRBJ1-1 and V is TRBV10-1; 7 positions agree with TRBD1. J lost 0 bases, V lost 6 bases, and 4 bases had no gene match. The CDR3 is made up of 14 amino acids. The germline gives CDR1 WNHNN, CDR2 SYGVQD (reference sequence). Written as DNA, the CDR3 is TGCGCCAGCAGCCCCGGGACAGTGAACACTGAAGCTTTCTTT. Its protein is CASSPGTVNTEAFF.

This chain uses TRBV10-3 with TRBJ2-7; a weak D match, TRBD1 (6 bases). Germline-derived CDR1 and CDR2 are ENHRY and SYGVKD. V was trimmed by 3 bases and J by 3 bases, leaving 9 bases between them. The CDR3 has 13 residues. CDR3 loop: CAISEDRSYEQYF. In DNA form, the CDR3 reads TGTGCCATCAGTGAAGACAGGAGCTACGAGCAGTACTTC.

The CDR3, as DNA: TGTGCCAGCAGCACGAGACAGGAAACCTACGAGCAGTACTTC. Translated, it gives CASSTRQETYEQYF. The chain carries TRBV27 and TRBJ2-7; tentatively, D is TRBD1 (6 bases). The germline V gene has CDR1 MNHEY and CDR2 SMNVEV (reference sequence). The CDR3 is 14 residues long. V gave up 6 bases and J gave up 2 bases, with 14 bases separating them.

The J gene is TRBJ1-1, the V gene TRBV29-1; tentative D call: TRBD1 (5 bases). In germline, CDR1 is SQVTM, CDR2 ANQGSEA. The germline V and J ends were trimmed by 7 bases and 4 bases, with 19 bases remaining between them. The CDR3 is made up of 14 amino acids. CDR3 nucleotides: TGCAGCGCTTGCCGGGGCGGAGGGGCCACTGAAGCTTTCTTT. It translates to CSACRGGGATEAFF.

This clone was recorded once. The chain couples TRBV9 to TRBJ2-3; 15 positions agree with TRBD2. V was pared by 7 bases and J by 4 bases, with 13 bases of the junction left unmatched. The CDR3 contains 18 residues. The germline V gene has CDR1 SGDLS and CDR2 YYNGEE. As DNA, the CDR3 is TGTGCCAGCGGACCTCCGGGACTAGCGGGGGGTATGGCAGATACGCAGTATTTT. Amino acids: CASGPPGLAGGMADTQYF. The variable domain in full, with the rest retrieved from reference TRBV9 and TRBJ2-3, is DSGVTQTPKHLITATGQRVTLRCSPRSGDLSVYWYQQSLDQGLQFLIQYYNGEERAKGNILERFSAQQFPDLHSELNLSSLELGDSALYFCASGPPGLAGGMADTQYFGPGTRLTVL.

The V and J genes are TRBV29-1 and TRBJ1-1; D is undetermined. The CDR3 loop spans 12 amino acids. Trimming took off 5 bases at V and 1 base at J, with 8 bases between the two ends. Germline assignment: CDR1 SQVTM and CDR2 ANQGSEA. The CDR3 nucleotides are TGCAGCGTTCCAAGAGAGAACACTGAAGCTTTCTTT. Its translation: CSVPRENTEAFF.

The chain employs TRBV19 and TRBJ2-3, with 8 bases identical to TRBD2. Trimming removed 6 bases from V and 6 bases from J; junction bases left unmatched: 8. In germline, CDR1 is LNHDA, CDR2 SQIVND (reference sequence). CDR3 size: 14 residues. The CDR3 is CASRPRGGRDTQYF. In nucleotides, the CDR3 is TGTGCCAGTAGACCCCGCGGGGGGAGGGATACGCAGTATTTT. Looking up the rest from reference TRBV19 and TRBJ2-3 gives the full variable domain: DGGITQSPKYLFRKEGQNVTLSCEQNLNHDAMYWYRQDPGQGLRLIYYSQIVNDFQKGDIAEGYSVSREKKESFPLTVTSAQKNPTAFYLCASRPRGGRDTQYFGPGTRLTVL.

The chain carries TRBV25-1 and TRBJ2-7; D unresolved. The V and J ends lost 6 bases and 3 bases respectively, with 15 bases between them. Germline V gene lookup returns CDR1 MGHDK and CDR2 SYGVNS. The CDR3 consists of 14 residues. CDR3 DNA sequence: TGTGCCAGCAGGTCCCCAAGTGTTGGCTACGAGCAGTACTTC. It encodes CASRSPSVGYEQYF.

V and J are TRBV7-9 and TRBJ2-1; no firm D call. With 4 bases removed from V and 6 bases from J, the gap between germline ends came to 13 bases. The CDR3 is 14 amino acids. CDR1 is SEHNR, CDR2 FQNEAQ, per germline (reference sequence). DNA for the CDR3: TGTGCCAGCAGCTCCAGTGGGTCCATCAATGAGCAGTTCTTC. The encoded protein is CASSSSGSINEQFF.

The chain combines TRBV9 with TRBJ2-5; the match to TRBD1 covers 8 bases. The CDR3 loop spans 16 amino acids. Germline V lookup: CDR1 SGDLS, CDR2 YYNGEE. The V segment lost 0 bases and the J segment 5 bases; nucleotides outside the gene matches: 9. CDR3 in amino acids: CASSVAVTGVWETQYF. The CDR3 DNA is TGTGCCAGCAGCGTAGCGGTGACAGGGGTTTGGGAGACCCAGTACTTC.

The chain recombines TRBV5-1 with TRBJ2-1; tentatively, D is TRBD1 or TRBD2 (5 bases each). CDR1 and CDR2 (germline): SGHRS, YFSETQ. The CDR3 is 16 amino acids. V lost 0 bases, J lost 5 bases, and 15 bases lay in between. In DNA, the CDR3 is TGCGCCAGCAGCTTGGTCCCCGGGACGGCCAACAATGAGCAGTTCTTC. Its protein is CASSLVPGTANNEQFF. Looking up the rest from reference TRBV5-1 and TRBJ2-1 gives the full variable domain: KAGVTQTPRYLIKTRGQQVTLSCSPISGHRSVSWYQQTPGQGLQFLFEYFSETQRNKGNFPGRFSGRQFSNSRSEMNVSTLELGDSALYLCASSLVPGTANNEQFFGPGTRLTVL.

The V gene is TRBV6-5, the J gene TRBJ1-2, with D unresolved. V shed 7 bases and J shed 2 bases, with 11 bases lying between them. Germline V gene sequence: CDR1 MNHEY, CDR2 SVGAGI. The CDR3 extends over 13 amino acids. This CDR3 reads CASNLAANYGYTF. The CDR3 region has the DNA TGTGCCAGCAATTTGGCGGCCAACTATGGCTACACCTTC.

The chain recombines TRBV5-1 with TRBJ2-3; 11 nucleotides align to TRBD1. Germline V gene data show CDR1 as SGHRS and CDR2 as YFSETQ. CDR3 length: 15 residues. After removal of 7 bases from V and 4 bases from J, the junction contained 8 bases not matched to a gene. The chain's CDR3 is CASGLGQGVADTQYF. In nucleotides, the CDR3 is TGCGCCAGCGGCCTGGGACAGGGGGTGGCAGATACGCAGTATTTT.

This clone was seen just once. Since no conserved phenylalanine or tryptophan closes the CDR3, a read error is the likely cause. Because the CDR3's place on the DNA is in doubt, the DNA is left out and the CDR3 is given as listed by TCRdb. The rearrangement joins TRBV6-5 to TRBJ2-4; TRBD2 is the table's D call, not checked against the DNA. Germline V lookup: CDR1 MNHEY, CDR2 SVGAGI. The length of the CDR3 is 12 amino acids, counting both ends. The chain's CDR3 is CASGSRTSGGPC.

This chain connects TRBV3-1 (or the pseudogene TRBV3-2) to TRBJ2-3, with 9 nucleotides matching TRBD2. Per germline, CDR1 LGHDT and CDR2 YNNKEL (reference sequence). CDR3 length: 18 residues. V trimming: 2 bases; J trimming: 4 bases; junction bases outside the gene matches: 13. The CDR3 coding sequence is TGTGCCAGCAGCCAAAAGATAGGGGCTAGCGGGGAGGCAGATACGCAGTATTTT. Translation gives CASSQKIGASGEADTQYF.

This clone appeared once. The chain uses TRBV12-3 or TRBV12-4 and TRBJ2-5, with D unclear. V was shortened by 0 bases and J by 5 bases, with 4 bases between the two germline ends. This CDR3 is built from 12 residues. CDR3 bases: TGTGCCAGCAGTTTAGCGTACGAGACCCAGTACTTC. It specifies CASSLAYETQYF.

This clone was counted only a few times. The chain recombines TRBV7-9 with TRBJ1-6; the D gene is possibly TRBD1 (5 bases). Trimming pared 3 bases from V and 4 bases from J, leaving 10 bases between. The CDR3 has 15 amino acids. Germline CDR1 and CDR2: SEHNR and FQNEAQ (reference sequence). The CDR3 loop is CASSFATEYNSPLHF. The DNA for the CDR3 is TGTGCCAGCAGCTTCGCGACAGAGTATAATTCACCCCTCCACTTT.

J is TRBJ2-2 and V is TRBV27; 8 bases fit TRBD1. In germline, CDR1 is MNHEY, CDR2 SMNVEV (reference sequence). This CDR3 is built from 16 residues. J gave up 6 bases and V 1 base, and 7 bases lay outside the gene matches. CDR3 residues: CASSLLPRTGSGELFF. DNA for the CDR3: TGTGCCAGCAGTTTATTGCCTAGGACAGGGTCCGGGGAGCTGTTTTTT.

The V gene is TRBV6-4, the J gene TRBJ2-3, with 9 nucleotides matching TRBD2. Unmatched junction bases numbered 2, after V lost 0 bases and J lost 4 bases. CDR1 and CDR2 (germline): MRHNA, SNTAGT. This CDR3 contains 15 residues. The CDR3 region has the DNA TGTGCCAGCAGTGACTCGCGGGGGGGCCCAGATACGCAGTATTTT. Translation: CASSDSRGGPDTQYF.

The rearrangement joins TRBV21-1 to TRBJ2-7; TRBD2, the D gene given by the table, was not confirmed from the DNA. TRBV21-1 is reported as a pseudogene. This CDR3 spans 12 amino acids. CDR3 protein: CASTHHGYEQYF. The CDR3 DNA sequence: TGTGCCAGCACCCATCACGGCTACGAGCAGTACTTC.